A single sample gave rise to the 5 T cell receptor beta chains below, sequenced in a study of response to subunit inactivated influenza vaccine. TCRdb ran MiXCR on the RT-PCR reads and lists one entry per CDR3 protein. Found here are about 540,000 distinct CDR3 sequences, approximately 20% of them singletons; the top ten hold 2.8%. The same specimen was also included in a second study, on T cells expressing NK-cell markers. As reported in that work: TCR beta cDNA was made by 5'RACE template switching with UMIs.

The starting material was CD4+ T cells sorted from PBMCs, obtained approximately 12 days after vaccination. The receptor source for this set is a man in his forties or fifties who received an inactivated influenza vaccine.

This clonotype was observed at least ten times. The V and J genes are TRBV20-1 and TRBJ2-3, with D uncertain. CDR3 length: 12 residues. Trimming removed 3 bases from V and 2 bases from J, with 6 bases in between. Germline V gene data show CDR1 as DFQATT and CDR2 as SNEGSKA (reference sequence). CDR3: CSARQDTDTQYF. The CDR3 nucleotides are TGCAGTGCTAGGCAGGACACAGATACGCAGTATTTT.

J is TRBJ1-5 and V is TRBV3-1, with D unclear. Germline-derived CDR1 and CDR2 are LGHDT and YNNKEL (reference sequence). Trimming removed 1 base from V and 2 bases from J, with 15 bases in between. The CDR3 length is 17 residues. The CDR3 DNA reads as TGTGCCAGCAGCCAAGGGGTGGCGAGCGGTGGCAATCAGCCCCAGCATTTT. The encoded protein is CASSQGVASGGNQPQHF.

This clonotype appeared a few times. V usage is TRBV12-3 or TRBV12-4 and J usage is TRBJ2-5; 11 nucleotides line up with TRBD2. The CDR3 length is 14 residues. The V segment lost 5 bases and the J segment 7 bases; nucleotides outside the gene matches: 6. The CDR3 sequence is CASSPLGLAGTQYF. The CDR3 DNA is TGTGCCAGCAGTCCTCTTGGACTAGCGGGGACCCAGTACTTC.

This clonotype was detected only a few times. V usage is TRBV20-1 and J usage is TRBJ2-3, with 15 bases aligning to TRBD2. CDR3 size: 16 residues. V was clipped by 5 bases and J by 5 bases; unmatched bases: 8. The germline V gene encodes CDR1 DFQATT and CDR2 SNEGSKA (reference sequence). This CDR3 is CSAPGLAGGPQDTQYF. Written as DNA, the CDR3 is TGCAGTGCTCCCGGACTAGCGGGAGGGCCTCAAGATACGCAGTATTTT.

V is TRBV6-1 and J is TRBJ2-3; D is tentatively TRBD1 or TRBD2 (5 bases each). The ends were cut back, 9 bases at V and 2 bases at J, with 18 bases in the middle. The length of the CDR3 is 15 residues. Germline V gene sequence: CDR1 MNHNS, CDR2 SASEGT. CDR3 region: CASSPGAPNTDTQYF. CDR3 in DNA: TGTGCCAGTTCCCCCGGGGCGCCTAACACAGATACGCAGTATTTT.